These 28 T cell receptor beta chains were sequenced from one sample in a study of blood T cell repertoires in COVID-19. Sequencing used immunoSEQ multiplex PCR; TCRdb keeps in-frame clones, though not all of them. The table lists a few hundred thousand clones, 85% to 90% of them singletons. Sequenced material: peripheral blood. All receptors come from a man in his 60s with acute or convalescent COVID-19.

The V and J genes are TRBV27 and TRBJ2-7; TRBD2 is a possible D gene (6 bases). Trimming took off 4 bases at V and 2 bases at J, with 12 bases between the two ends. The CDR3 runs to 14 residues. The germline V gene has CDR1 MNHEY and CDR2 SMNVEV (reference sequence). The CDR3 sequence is CASSSRGGPYEQYF. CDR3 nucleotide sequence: TGTGCCAGCAGTTCCCGGGGAGGTCCCTACGAGCAGTACTTC.

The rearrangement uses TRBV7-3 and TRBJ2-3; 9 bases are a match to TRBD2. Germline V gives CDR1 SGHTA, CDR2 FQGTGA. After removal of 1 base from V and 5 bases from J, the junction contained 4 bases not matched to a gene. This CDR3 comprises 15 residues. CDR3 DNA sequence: TGTGCCAGCAGCTTAAGGCGGGAGGGTATAGATACGCAGTATTTT. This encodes CASSLRREGIDTQYF. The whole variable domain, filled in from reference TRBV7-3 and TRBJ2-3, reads GAGVSQTPSNKVTEKGKYVELRCDPISGHTALYWYRQSLGQGPEFLIYFQGTGAADDSGLPNDRFFAVRPEGSVSTLKIQRTERGDSAVYLCASSLRREGIDTQYFGPGTRLTVL.

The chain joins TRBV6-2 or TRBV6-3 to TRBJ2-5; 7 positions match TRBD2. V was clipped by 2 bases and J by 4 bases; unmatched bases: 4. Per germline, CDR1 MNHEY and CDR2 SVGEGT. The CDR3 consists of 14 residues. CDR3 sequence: CASSYVAGSETQYF. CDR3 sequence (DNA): TGTGCCAGCAGTTACGTAGCGGGTTCAGAGACCCAGTACTTC.

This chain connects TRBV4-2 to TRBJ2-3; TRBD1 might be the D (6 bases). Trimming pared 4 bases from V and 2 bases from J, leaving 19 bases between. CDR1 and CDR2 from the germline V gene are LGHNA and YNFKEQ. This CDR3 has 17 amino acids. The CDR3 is CASSPRDTRLNTDTQYF. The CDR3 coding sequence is TGTGCCAGCAGCCCGAGGGACACCCGGTTAAACACAGATACGCAGTATTTT.

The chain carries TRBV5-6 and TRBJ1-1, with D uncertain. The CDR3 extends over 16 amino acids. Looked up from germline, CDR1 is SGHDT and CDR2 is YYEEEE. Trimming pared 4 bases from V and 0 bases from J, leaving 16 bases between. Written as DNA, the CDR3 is TGTGCCAGCAGCCGTGTCGTCCCCAGTATGAACACTGAAGCTTTCTTT. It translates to CASSRVVPSMNTEAFF.

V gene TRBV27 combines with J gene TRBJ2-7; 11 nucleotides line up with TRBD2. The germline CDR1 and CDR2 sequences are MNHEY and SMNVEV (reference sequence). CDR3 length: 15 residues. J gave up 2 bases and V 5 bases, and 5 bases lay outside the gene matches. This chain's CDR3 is CASSPRLAGTYEQYF. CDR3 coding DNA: TGTGCCAGCAGTCCGAGACTAGCGGGGACCTACGAGCAGTACTTC.

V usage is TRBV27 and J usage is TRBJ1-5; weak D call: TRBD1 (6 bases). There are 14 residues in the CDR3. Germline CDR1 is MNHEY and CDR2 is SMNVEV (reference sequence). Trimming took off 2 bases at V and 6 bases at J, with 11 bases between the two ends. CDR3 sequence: CASSLQGSSQPQHF. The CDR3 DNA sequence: TGTGCCAGCAGTTTACAGGGGAGTAGTCAGCCCCAGCATTTT.

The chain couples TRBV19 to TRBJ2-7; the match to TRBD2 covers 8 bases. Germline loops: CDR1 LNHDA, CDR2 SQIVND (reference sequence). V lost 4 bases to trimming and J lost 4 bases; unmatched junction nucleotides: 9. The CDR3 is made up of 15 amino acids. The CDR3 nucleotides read TGTGCCAGTAGTACCGGACTAGCATCGGTTTACGAGCAGTACTTC. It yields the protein CASSTGLASVYEQYF.

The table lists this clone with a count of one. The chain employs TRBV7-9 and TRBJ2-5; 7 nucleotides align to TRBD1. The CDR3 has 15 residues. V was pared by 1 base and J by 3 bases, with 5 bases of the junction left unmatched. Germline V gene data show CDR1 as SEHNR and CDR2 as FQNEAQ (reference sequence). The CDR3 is CASSLGPTGKETQYF. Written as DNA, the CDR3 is TGTGCCAGCAGCTTAGGGCCGACAGGGAAAGAGACCCAGTACTTC.

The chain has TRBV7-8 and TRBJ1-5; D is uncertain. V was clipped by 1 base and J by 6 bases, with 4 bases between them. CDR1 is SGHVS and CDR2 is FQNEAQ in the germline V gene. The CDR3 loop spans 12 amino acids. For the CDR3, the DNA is TGTGCCAGCAGCTTAGAACTTCAGCCCCAGCATTTT. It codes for CASSLELQPQHF.

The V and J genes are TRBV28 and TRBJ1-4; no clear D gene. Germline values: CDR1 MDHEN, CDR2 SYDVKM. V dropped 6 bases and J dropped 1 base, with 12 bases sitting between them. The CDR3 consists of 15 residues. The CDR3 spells CASRPGGGTNEKLFF. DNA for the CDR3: TGTGCCAGCAGGCCTGGTGGCGGAACTAATGAAAAACTGTTTTTT.

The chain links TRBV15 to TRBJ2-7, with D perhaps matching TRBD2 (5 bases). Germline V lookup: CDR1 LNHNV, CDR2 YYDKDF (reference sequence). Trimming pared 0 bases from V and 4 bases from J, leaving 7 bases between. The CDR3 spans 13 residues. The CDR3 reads CATSRDPGYEQYF. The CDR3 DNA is TGTGCCACCAGCAGAGATCCGGGGTACGAGCAGTACTTC.

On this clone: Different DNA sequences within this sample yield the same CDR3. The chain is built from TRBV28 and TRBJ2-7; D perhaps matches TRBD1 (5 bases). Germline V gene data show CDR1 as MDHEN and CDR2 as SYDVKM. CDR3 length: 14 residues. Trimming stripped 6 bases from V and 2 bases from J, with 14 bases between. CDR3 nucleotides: TGTGCCAGCAGGGCAGACAGACCCCCCTACGAGCAGTACTTC. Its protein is CASRADRPPYEQYF.

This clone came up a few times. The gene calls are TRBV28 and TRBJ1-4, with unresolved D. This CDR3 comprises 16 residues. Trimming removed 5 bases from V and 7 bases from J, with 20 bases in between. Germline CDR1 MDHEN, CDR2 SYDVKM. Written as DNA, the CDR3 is TGTGCCAGCAGTCCCCAAAGGAGGAGTCAGGTTGAAAAACTGTTTTTT. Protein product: CASSPQRRSQVEKLFF. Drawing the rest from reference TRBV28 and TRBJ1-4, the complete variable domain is DVKVTQSSRYLVKRTGEKVFLECVQDMDHENMFWYRQDPGLGLRLIYFSYDVKMKEKGDIPEGYSVSREKKERFSLILESASTNQTSMYLCASSPQRRSQVEKLFFGSGTQLSVL.

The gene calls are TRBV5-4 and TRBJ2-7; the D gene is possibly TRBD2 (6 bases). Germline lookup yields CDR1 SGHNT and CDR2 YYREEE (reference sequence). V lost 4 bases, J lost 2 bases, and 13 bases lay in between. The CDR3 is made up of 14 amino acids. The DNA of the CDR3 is TGTGCCAGCAGCCCGGGACTCCGAACCTACGAGCAGTACTTC. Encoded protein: CASSPGLRTYEQYF.

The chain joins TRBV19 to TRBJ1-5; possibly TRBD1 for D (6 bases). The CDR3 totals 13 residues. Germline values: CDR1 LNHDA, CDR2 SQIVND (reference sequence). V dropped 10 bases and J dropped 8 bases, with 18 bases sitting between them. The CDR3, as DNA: TGTGCCACAACAGGGCTGAGGGTTGAGCCCCAGCATTTT. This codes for CATTGLRVEPQHF.

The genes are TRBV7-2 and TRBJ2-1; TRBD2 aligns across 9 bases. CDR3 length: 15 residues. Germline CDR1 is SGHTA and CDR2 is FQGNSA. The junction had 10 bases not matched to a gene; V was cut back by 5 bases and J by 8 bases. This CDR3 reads CASSPPGTSPHEQFF. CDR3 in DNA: TGTGCCAGCAGCCCGCCCGGGACTAGCCCCCATGAGCAGTTCTTC.

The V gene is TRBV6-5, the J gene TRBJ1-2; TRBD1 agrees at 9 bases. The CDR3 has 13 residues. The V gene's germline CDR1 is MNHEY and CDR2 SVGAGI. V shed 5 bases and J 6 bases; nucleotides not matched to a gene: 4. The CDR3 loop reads CASSLDRGNGYTF. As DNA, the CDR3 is TGTGCCAGCAGTCTCGACAGGGGGAATGGCTACACCTTC.

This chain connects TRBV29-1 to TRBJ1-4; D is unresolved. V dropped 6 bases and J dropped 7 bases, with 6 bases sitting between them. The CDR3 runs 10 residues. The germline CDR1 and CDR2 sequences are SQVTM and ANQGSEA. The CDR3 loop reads CSVGLEKLFF. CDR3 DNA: TGCAGCGTGGGCCTTGAAAAACTGTTTTTT.

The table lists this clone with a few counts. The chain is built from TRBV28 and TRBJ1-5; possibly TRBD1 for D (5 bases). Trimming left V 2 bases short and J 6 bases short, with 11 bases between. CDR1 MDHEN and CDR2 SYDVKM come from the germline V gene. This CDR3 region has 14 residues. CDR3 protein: CASSLPWDSQPQHF. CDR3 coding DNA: TGTGCCAGCAGTTTACCCTGGGACTCTCAGCCCCAGCATTTT.

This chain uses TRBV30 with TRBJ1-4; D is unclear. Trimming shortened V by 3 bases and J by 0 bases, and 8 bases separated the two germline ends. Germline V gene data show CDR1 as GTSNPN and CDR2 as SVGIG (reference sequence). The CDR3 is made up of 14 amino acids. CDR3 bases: TGTGCCTGGAGGGAGACTTCAACTAATGAAAAACTGTTTTTT. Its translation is CAWRETSTNEKLFF.

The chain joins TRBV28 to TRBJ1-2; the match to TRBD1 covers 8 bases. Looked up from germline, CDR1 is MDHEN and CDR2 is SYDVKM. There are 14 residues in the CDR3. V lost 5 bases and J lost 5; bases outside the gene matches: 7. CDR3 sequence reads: CASSPGTGLYGYTF. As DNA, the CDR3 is TGTGCCAGCAGTCCGGGGACAGGCCTGTATGGCTACACCTTC.

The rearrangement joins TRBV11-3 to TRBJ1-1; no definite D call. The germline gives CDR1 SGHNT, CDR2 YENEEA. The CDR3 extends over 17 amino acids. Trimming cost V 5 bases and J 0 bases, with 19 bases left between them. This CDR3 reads CASSPTGIGMMNTEAFF. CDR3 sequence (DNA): TGTGCCAGCAGCCCCACGGGGATTGGAATGATGAACACTGAAGCTTTCTTT.

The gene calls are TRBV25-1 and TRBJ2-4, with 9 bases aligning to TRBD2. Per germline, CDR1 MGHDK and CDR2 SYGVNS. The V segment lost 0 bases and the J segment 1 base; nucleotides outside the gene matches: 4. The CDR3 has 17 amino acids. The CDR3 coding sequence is TGTGCCAGCAGTGAATACGGGACTAGCAGGGCCAAAAACATTCAGTACTTC. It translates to CASSEYGTSRAKNIQYF.

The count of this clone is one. The CDR3 nucleotides read TGTGCCAGCAGTTCTCACACAGGGGACTATGGCTACACCTTC. It is translated as CASSSHTGDYGYTF. The chain uses TRBV28 and TRBJ1-2, with TRBD1 matching 7 bases. The ends lost 4 bases at V and 3 bases at J; junction bases unmatched: 5. CDR1 MDHEN and CDR2 SYDVKM come from the germline V gene. The CDR3 is 14 residues long.

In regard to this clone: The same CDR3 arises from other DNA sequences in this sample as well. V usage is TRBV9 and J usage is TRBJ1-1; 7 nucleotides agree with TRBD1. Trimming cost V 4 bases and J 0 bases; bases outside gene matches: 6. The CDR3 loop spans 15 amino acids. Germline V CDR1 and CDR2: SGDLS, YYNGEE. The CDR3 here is CASSLTGTVNTEAFF. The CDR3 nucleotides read TGTGCCAGCAGCCTGACAGGGACCGTGAACACTGAAGCTTTCTTT.

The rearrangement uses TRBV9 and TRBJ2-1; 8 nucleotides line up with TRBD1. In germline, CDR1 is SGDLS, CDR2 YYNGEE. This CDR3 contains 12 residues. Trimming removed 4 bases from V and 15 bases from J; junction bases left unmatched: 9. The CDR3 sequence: CASSTRQGLVFF. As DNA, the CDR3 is TGTGCCAGCAGCACCCGACAGGGGCTAGTGTTCTTC. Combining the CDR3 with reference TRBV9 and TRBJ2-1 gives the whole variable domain DSGVTQTPKHLITATGQRVTLRCSPRSGDLSVYWYQQSLDQGLQFLIQYYNGEERAKGNILERFSAQQFPDLHSELNLSSLELGDSALYFCASSTRQGLVFFGPGTRLTVL.

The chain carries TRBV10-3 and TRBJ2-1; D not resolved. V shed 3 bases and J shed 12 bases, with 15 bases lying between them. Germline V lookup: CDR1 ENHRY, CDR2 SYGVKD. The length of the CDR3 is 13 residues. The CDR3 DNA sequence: TGTGCCATCAGTGATGGAGTTGAGCCGCGGCAGTTCTTC. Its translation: CAISDGVEPRQFF.